The T cell receptor beta chain described here comes from a study of cytomegalovirus exposure and HLA in healthy donors. Whole-study results and caveats: TCR clusters originating in the first cohort tended to co-occur in the roughly 120 validation repertoires, according to a later analysis.

Here immunoSEQ multiplex PCR was the method, and the copy in TCRdb shows in-frame clones only, minus some. The repertoire holds about 150,000 clones, with roughly nine tenths as singletons. As for this clone: Antigen unknown.

The CDR3 has 14 residues. Trimming pared 4 bases from V and 4 bases from J, leaving 14 bases between. Per germline, CDR1 SGHDT and CDR2 YYEEEE. V is TRBV5-6 and J is TRBJ1-2; no firm D call. The sample taken for sequencing was PBMCs. This receptor was taken from a woman aged 18-30 years in good health and CMV-seropositive. The CDR3 region has the DNA TGTGCCAGCAGCCTGTACTCCGCGGCCTATGGCTACACCTTC. Translation: CASSLYSAAYGYTF.